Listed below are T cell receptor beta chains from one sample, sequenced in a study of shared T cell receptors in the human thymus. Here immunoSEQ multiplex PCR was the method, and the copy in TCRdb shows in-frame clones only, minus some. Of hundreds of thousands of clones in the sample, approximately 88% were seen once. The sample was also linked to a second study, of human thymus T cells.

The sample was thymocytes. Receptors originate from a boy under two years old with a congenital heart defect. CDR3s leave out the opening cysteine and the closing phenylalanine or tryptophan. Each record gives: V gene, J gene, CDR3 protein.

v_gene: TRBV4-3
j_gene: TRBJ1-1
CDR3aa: ASSPRDRVRAEAF

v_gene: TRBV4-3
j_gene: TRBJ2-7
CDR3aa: ASSLQQGRNEQY

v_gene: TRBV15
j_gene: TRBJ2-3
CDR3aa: ATSRGSGRKPISTDTQY

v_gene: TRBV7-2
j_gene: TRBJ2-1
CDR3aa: ASSLGLAPSYEQF

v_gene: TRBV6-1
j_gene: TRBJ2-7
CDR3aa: ASSEPGLAGGQQY

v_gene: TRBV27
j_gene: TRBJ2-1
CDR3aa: ASSPLAGPYNEQF

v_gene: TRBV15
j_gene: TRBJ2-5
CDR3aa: ATSTVRREGRETQY

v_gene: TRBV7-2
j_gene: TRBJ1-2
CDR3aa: ASSQQGDRYT

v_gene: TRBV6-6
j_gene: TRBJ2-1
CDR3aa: ASSYVERALYNEQF

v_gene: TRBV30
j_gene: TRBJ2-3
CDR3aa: ISGSTDTQY

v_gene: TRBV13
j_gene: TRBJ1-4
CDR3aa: ASSPRTIPGTNEKLF

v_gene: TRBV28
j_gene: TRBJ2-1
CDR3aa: ASSTQLAGGGNEQF

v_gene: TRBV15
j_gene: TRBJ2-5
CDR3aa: ATTKGLGGTETQY

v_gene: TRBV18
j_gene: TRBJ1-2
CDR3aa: ASSRRPGYGYT

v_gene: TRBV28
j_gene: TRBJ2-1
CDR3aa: ASSLPERDRPYNEQF

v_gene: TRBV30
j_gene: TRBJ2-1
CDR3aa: AWRRADNSYNEQF

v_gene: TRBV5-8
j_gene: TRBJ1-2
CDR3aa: ASSLLDRGGYGYT

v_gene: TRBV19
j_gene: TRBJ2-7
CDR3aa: ASSIPRQDEQY

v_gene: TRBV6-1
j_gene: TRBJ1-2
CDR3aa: ASSGMAGRPGYGYT

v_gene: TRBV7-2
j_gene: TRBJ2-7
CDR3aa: ASSGEGNEQY

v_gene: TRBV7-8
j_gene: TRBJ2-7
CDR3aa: ASSPTYEVSPGGYEQY

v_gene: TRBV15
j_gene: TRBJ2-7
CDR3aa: ATSRTGAPKPPKQY

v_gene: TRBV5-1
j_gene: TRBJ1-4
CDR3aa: ASSSTGQVGEKLF

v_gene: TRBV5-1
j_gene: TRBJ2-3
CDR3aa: ASSLRLAGGSDTQY

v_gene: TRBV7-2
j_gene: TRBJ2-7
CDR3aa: ASREIPRGTYEQY

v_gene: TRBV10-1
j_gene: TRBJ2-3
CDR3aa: ASRGALAGAPDTQY

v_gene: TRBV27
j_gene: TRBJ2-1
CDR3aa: ASSPSRWPIYNEQF

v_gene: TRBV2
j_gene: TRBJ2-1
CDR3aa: ASTEGREGSYNEQF

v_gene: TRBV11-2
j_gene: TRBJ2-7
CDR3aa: ASSHVRAGGPWGAYEQY

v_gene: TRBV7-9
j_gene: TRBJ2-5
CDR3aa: ASRGTGGRETQY

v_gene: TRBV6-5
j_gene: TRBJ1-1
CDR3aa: AAGQGNTEAF

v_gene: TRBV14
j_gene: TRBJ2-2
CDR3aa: ASSQDPGTSGTGELF

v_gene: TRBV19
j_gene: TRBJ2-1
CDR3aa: ASSLTGGDAYNEQF

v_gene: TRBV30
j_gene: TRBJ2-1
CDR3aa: ALSGELGRWDNEQF

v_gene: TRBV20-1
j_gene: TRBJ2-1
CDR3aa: SARARNEQF

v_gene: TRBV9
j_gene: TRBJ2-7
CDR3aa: ASSVAERSGVSGEQY

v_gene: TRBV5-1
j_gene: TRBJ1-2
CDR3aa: ASSPPSGQEINYGYT

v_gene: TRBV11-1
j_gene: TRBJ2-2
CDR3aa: ASSMSGRASTGELF

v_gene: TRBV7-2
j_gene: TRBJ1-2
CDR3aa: ASSRTDREGYGYT

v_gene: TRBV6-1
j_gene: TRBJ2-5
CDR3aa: ASSSTGTGEETQY

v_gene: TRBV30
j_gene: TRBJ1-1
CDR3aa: AWSLPGQYMNTEAF

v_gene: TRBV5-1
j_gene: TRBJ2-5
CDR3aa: ASSLAGTSGRGGQY

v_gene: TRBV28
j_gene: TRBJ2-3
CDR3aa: ASSLWRPLPDTQY

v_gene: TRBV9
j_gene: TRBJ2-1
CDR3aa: ASSGLAVTPYNEQF

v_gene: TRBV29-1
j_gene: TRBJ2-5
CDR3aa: SVEEPWPGETQY

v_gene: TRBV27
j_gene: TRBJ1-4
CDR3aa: ASTPCGHPTNEKLF

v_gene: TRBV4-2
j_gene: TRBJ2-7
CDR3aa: ASSPAPGTEPYEQY

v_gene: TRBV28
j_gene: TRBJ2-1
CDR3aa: ASSVTGDNEQF

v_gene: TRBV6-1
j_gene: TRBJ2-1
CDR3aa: ASSGRDISYNEQF

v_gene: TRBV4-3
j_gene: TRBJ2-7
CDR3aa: ASSSHSGSSYEQY

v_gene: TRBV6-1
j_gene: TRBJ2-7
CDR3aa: VSSEGGEGYEQY

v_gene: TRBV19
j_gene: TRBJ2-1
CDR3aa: ASPNSGCRFYNEQF

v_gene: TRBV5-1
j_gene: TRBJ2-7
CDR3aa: ASSLTPRDSLYEQY

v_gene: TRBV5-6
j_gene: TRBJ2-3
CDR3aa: ASSQTSGRAGADTQY